This entry describes one TCR beta chain. These data originate in a study of T-cell memory formation after mild COVID-19. TCRdb called the 5' RACE reads again in MiXCR, with one record for every CDR3 protein. Among 400,000 or so distinct CDR3 sequences listed, roughly 20% were seen once. Germline V lookup: CDR1 MDHEN, CDR2 SYDVKM. The CDR3 contains 20 residues. The V gene end was trimmed by 4 bases and the J gene end by 2 bases; junction bases not matched to a gene: 16. This rearrangement joins TRBV28 to TRBJ2-7, with 14 bases identical to TRBD2. The TCR comes from an adult woman who had mild COVID-19 (a few samples of this study predate the infection). Cell type and time point are not known. The specimen sequenced was PBMCs or a T cell subset sorted from them (not recorded which). CDR3 DNA sequence: TGTGCCAGCAGTTCTCCTGCCGGGACTAGCGGGAGAGGTGTGGCCTACGAGCAGTACTTC. Translation gives CASSSPAGTSGRGVAYEQYF.